Below, one T cell receptor (beta chain) is given with its context. This record belongs to a study of T cell responses to AZD1222 COVID-19 vaccine. Measured with immunoSEQ multiplex PCR; TCRdb has only the in-frame clones, and not every one. The sample lists 150,000 or so clones; around 93% were seen once. Germline CDR1 SGDLS, CDR2 YYNGEE. J gave up 3 bases and V 5 bases, and 13 bases lay outside the gene matches. The CDR3 has 17 amino acids. The chain links TRBV9 to TRBJ2-1; 8 bases are shared with TRBD2. The sequence was obtained from an adult who received the AZD1222 COVID-19 vaccine. The material was peripheral blood, obtained 28 days after the second AZD1222 dose. The CDR3 DNA follows: TGTGCCAGCAGAGCTTCTCTCCGGGGGGGCGGCTACAATGAGCAGTTCTTC. Its protein is CASRASLRGGGYNEQFF.